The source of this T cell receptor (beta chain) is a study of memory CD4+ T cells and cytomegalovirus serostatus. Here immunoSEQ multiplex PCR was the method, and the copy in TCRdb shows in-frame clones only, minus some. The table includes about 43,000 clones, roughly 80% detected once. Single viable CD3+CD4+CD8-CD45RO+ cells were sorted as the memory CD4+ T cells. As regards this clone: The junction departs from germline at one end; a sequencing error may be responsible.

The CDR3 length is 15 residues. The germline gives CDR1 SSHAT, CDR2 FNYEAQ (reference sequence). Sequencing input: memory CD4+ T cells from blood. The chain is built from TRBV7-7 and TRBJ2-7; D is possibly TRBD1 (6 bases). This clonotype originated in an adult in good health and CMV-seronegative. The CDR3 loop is CASSLNSGAAYEQYF. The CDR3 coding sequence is TGTGCTAGCAGCTTAAACTCAGGGGCCGCCTACGAGCAGTACTTC.